This T cell receptor (beta chain) was captured by sequencing in a study of blood T cells in healthy people across ages. In germline, CDR1 is MGHRA, CDR2 YSYEKL. Trimming at V came to 1 base and at J to 15 bases, leaving 9 bases not matched to a gene. This CDR3 has 13 amino acids. A J-beta primer mix and a sample-barcoded 5' primer were used in a second PCR of about 6 to 12 cycles. TCRdb processed the 5' RACE reads anew with MiXCR; each CDR3 protein has one entry. The sample holds over 600,000 distinct CDR3 sequences; roughly 20% are singletons and the top ten take 3% to 4%. This clonotype was seen only a few times.

This chain connects TRBV4-1 to TRBJ2-4; TRBD1 agrees at 7 bases. Material: blood. This TCR was recovered from an older man in good health. In nucleotides, the CDR3 is TGCGCCAGCAGCCAAGGAGGGGGCGGTCCCTGGTACTTC. This translates into CASSQGGGGPWYF.